Shown below are 12 T cell receptor beta chains from a single sample sequenced in a study of blood T cell repertoires in COVID-19. Libraries were prepared by immunoSEQ multiplex PCR; TCRdb keeps only in-frame clonotypes and omits some of them. The sample shows a few hundred thousand clones, more than 80% of them seen only once. The source material was peripheral blood. These receptors all come from a woman in her 50s with COVID-19, enrolled during active disease.

The rearrangement joins TRBV6-5 to TRBJ2-7, with D possibly being TRBD2 (6 bases). The CDR3 runs 14 residues. Germline V CDR1 and CDR2: MNHEY, SVGAGI. The germline V and J ends were trimmed by 7 bases and 0 bases, with 13 bases remaining between them. The CDR3 DNA reads TGTGCCAGCACCCGGGACTCCAGCTCCTACGAGCAGTACTTC. Amino acid sequence: CASTRDSSSYEQYF.

This chain links TRBV19 with TRBJ2-1; TRBD2 aligns across 8 bases. With V trimmed by 5 bases and J by 7 bases, 7 bases remained unmatched. Germline CDR1 and CDR2: LNHDA and SQIVND (reference sequence). The CDR3 is 14 residues long. The CDR3 spells CASSPTGGGNEQFF. CDR3 nucleotides: TGTGCCAGTAGTCCGACCGGGGGGGGGAATGAGCAGTTCTTC.

This clone was seen only once. The CDR3 DNA reads as TGTGCCAGTAGTATTGACAGAAGCTCCTACAATGAGCAGTTCTTC. Residues: CASSIDRSSYNEQFF. The chain joins TRBV19 to TRBJ2-1, with D perhaps TRBD1 (5 bases). This CDR3 has 15 residues. Germline values: CDR1 LNHDA, CDR2 SQIVND (reference sequence). The V and J ends lost 3 bases and 0 bases respectively, with 9 bases between them.

The chain uses TRBV4-1 and TRBJ2-5; tentatively, D is TRBD1 (6 bases). V was cut by 1 base and J by 2 bases, with 14 bases left in between. There are 16 residues in the CDR3. Germline V gene data show CDR1 as MGHRA and CDR2 as YSYEKL. The DNA of the CDR3 is TGCGCCAGCAGCCAAGTAGCAGGGGCGAAACAAGAGACCCAGTACTTC. The encoded protein is CASSQVAGAKQETQYF.

The chain couples TRBV4-1 to TRBJ2-3; D remains unclear. The CDR3 has 13 residues. V lost 4 bases and J lost 1, with 6 bases in between. Germline V gene sequence: CDR1 MGHRA, CDR2 YSYEKL. The CDR3: CASSLIGTDTQYF. The CDR3 nucleotides read TGCGCCAGCAGCCTGATAGGCACAGATACGCAGTATTTT.

The CDR3 DNA follows: TGCAGCGGAAGGAATAGCGGCCTTTGGGCAGATACGCAGTATTTT. Residues: CSGRNSGLWADTQYF. The rearrangement joins TRBV29-1 to TRBJ2-3, with a tentative D call TRBD2 (6 bases). The germline V and J ends were trimmed by 7 bases and 4 bases, with 21 bases remaining between them. The CDR3 length is 15 residues. The V gene's germline CDR1 is SQVTM and CDR2 ANQGSEA.

In its sample, this clone was seen once. This rearrangement joins TRBV6-1 to TRBJ1-1; 12 positions match TRBD1. Per germline, CDR1 MNHNS and CDR2 SASEGT. The CDR3 has 17 amino acids. After removal of 4 bases from V and 2 bases from J, the junction contained 8 bases not matched to a gene. In DNA form, the CDR3 reads TGTGCCAGCAGTGGAGCCGGGACAGGGGGCTCAAACACTGAAGCTTTCTTT. This translates into CASSGAGTGGSNTEAFF.

The genes are TRBV10-3 and TRBJ1-2, with 11 positions matching TRBD1. Germline V gene sequence: CDR1 ENHRY, CDR2 SYGVKD. The CDR3 consists of 18 residues. V was pared by 7 bases and J by 6 bases, with 19 bases of the junction left unmatched. The CDR3 sequence is CAITETGDRGGVMDGYTF. CDR3 nucleotide sequence: TGTGCCATCACCGAGACGGGGGACAGGGGGGGCGTAATGGATGGCTACACCTTC.

The chain links TRBV13 to TRBJ1-1; D ambiguous. V was shortened by 5 bases and J by 10 bases, with 14 bases between the two germline ends. Germline CDR1 and CDR2: PRHDT and FYEKMQ (reference sequence). There are 12 residues in the CDR3. In nucleotides, the CDR3 is TGTGCCAGCAGCAGTCAGACCGCGGGAGCTTTCTTT. It yields the protein CASSSQTAGAFF.

The chain is built from TRBV6-6 and TRBJ1-1, with D unresolved. Trimming stripped 0 bases from V and 7 bases from J, with 12 bases between. Germline V gives CDR1 MNHNY, CDR2 SVGAGI (reference sequence). This CDR3 has 14 amino acids. CDR3 loop: CASSYSKSLSEAFF. The DNA for the CDR3 is TGTGCCAGCAGTTACTCGAAATCCCTTAGTGAAGCTTTCTTT.

The chain employs TRBV21-1 and TRBJ2-2; the DNA was not used to check the table's D call, TRBD2. TRBV21-1 is termed a pseudogene. The CDR3 loop spans 19 amino acids. The chain's CDR3 is CASSKGASGSKMDTGELFF. The CDR3 bases are TGTGCCAGCAGCAAAGGTGCTAGCGGGAGTAAAATGGACACCGGGGAGCTGTTTTTT.

The chain couples TRBV7-8 to TRBJ2-2; 10 nucleotides align to TRBD1. The CDR3 is 16 amino acids. V shed 3 bases and J 5 bases; nucleotides not matched to a gene: 6. Per germline, CDR1 SGHVS and CDR2 FQNEAQ. The CDR3 nucleotides read TGTGCCAGCAGCTTCCTCGGACAGGGGGGGACCGGGGAGCTGTTTTTT. It encodes CASSFLGQGGTGELFF.